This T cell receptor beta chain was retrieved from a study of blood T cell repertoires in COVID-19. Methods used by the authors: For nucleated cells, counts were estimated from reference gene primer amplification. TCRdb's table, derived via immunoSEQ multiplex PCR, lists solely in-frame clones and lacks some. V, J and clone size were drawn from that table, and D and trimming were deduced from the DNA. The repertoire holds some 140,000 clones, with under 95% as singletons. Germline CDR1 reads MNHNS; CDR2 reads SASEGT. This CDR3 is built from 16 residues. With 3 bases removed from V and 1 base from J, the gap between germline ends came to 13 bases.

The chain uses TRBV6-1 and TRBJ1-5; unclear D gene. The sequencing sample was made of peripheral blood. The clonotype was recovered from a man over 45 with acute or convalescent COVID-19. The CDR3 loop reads CASSDLAIRSNQPQHF. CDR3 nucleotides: TGTGCCAGCAGTGATTTGGCCATCAGGAGCAATCAGCCCCAGCATTTT.